The sequence of this T cell receptor beta chain was determined in a study of molecular identifiers for immune sequencing clone quantification (dated by TCRdb to the late 2010s). Notes on the research overall: For a replicate experiment, RNA from around 20,000 or 99,000 naive CD8 T cells was divided into five aliquots, of which four were sequenced. The study was a methods study using CD8 T cells to benchmark molecular-identifier clustering-based TCR repertoire sequencing (MIDCIRS) and TCR RNA copy counting.

Points the paper makes about the study in general: In CMV-specific effector cells, over 97% of molecules were held by clones above 20 RNA copies, whereas under 1% of molecules were held by such clones in naive cells. Even against a background of some 1 million naive CD8 T cells, spiked-in Jurkat TCR RNA amounting to a single cell's worth was reported to be detectable. The naive libraries included spiked-in Jurkat TCR RNA (about ten copies' worth), and this Jurkat TCR RNA is not part of the donor repertoire. When barcode sub-clustering was omitted, TCR diversity was inflated by chimeric consensus sequences, with chimeras reaching as high as 47%. Modeling indicated about 3.1 TCR RNA copies recovered per cell, compared with around 10 by digital PCR, which implies a capture efficiency of around 30%. Highly expanded clone sizes could be underestimated because identical TCR molecules may share a barcode.

Libraries of naive CD8 T cells were built from 20,000 to 1,000,000 sorted cells, with 10%, 30% or 50% of the purified RNA used. Naive CD8 T cells were FACS-sorted as CD8+CD4-CCR7+CD45RA+ on a BD FACSAria II into RLT Plus buffer. Detection sensitivity was tested by spiking Jurkat RNA equal to ten TCR copies' worth into samples containing 20,000-1,000,000 naive CD8 T cells. Enrichment of CD8 T cells was done with RosetteSep CD8+ T Cell Enrichment Cocktail plus Ficoll-Paque, and ACK red cell lysis came afterward. The library was prepared using PCR. Instrument used: NextSeq 500. Bulk TCR libraries were made following a previously described method, with the TCR primers given in Table S5. Purification of total RNA was performed with the Qiagen AllPrep DNA/RNA kit. Before analysis, reads from multiple sequencing runs of one library were combined. Concerning the study's data processing: Reads were retained only if their TCR constant sequence matched exactly, and those retained reads were trimmed to 150 nt and grouped according to their 12-nt molecular barcodes. Reads in each barcode group were sub-clustered using a 15% Levenshtein threshold, and a quality-weighted consensus sequence was built for each RNA molecule. Non-functional sequences were excluded, and lower-count sequences lying one edit away from another sequence were also excluded. Barcode sub-clusters with fewer than 20% of the maximum read count were removed, based on fitting two negative binomial distributions. TCRdb reran the public reads through fastp at Q25 and MiXCR, keeping productive beta chains. Rows with one shared CDR3 protein collapse into an entry with the most common genes and DNA. In this record, the V and J calls reflect TCRdb's handling and not the investigators' own analysis. Recorded for this sample are 45,000 to 55,000 distinct CDR3 sequences; about a third of them occurred a single time. The ten largest clonotypes hold 3% to 4% of the sample.

This clonotype showed up many times. The antigen it binds to is not known. Nothing much larger sits one base from this clone, and base qualities are not available. There are 14 amino acids in the CDR3, from cysteine to phenylalanine inclusive. The DNA shown is the 42-base CDR3, in frame from base 1. V trim: 5 bases; J trim: 4 bases; unmatched bases: 3. Via the germline V gene (reference sequence), CDR1 is SEHNR and CDR2 FQNEAQ. Specimen: naive CD8+ T cells from blood, with Jurkat cell RNA spiked in. This sample's cell subset or site label indicates: FACS-sorted CD8+CD4-CCR7+CD45RA+ naive T cells. In this chain, TRBV7-9 is recombined with TRBJ2-3; 10 bases in the junction line up with TRBD1. The TCR comes from a human donor in good health. Some libraries in this study had Jurkat cell RNA spiked in. CDR3 sequence: CASSTGQGADTQYF. The DNA sequence reads TGTGCCAGCAGCACAGGACAGGGGGCAGATACGCAGTATTTT.